A single T cell receptor beta chain is shown here with its context. The antigen this receptor binds is unknown. Per-nucleotide qualities are absent, and no much larger clonotype sits a single base away. Donors were patients with melanoma. At the junction V is shortened by 1 base and J by 0 bases, with 10 bases in between. CDR1 is given as SGDLS and CDR2 as YYNGEE, both from the germline V gene. Measured from the cysteine to the phenylalanine, the CDR3 is 16 residues long. Only the CDR3 DNA is retained, 48 bases long and in frame from the first base. The record originates from a study of CD4+ T cells in melanoma (dated by TCRdb to the early 2020s). Describing the broader study: The study examined neoantigen-specific CD4+ T cells in human melanoma. On the study overall, not on this receptor specifically: Neoantigen-specific CD4+ T cells were reported to be correlated with the function of CD8+ T cells, macrophages and B cells. Diverse differentiation states were reported to be shown by neoantigen-specific CD4+ T cells in melanoma.

The library was obtained by the immunoSEQ multiplex PCR assay. Here the immuneACCESS table is served through TCRdb, limited to in-frame sequences with V and J called. Missing clones are a known gap in these copies; in checked studies unresolved V genes cover under half, and the rest lacks a known reason. In all, the sample holds some 150,000 clones, and about 93% of those were seen once. Together, the top ten hold roughly 1.4% of the sample. This sequence uses TRBV9 and TRBJ1-4, with the identity of the D gene unclear. This receptor was identified in a human donor with melanoma. The bases are TGTGCCAGCAGCGTACGTGGAGGAGCAACTAATGAAAAACTGTTTTTT. This codes for CASSVRGGATNEKLFF.